These 2 T cell receptor beta chains were all obtained from the same sample, sequenced in a study of HIV-infected patients and healthy controls. About 480 ng RNA was reverse transcribed with alpha and beta constant-region primers. Alpha and beta chain libraries were made separately by chain-specific third strand synthesis with multiplexing indices. Each CDR3 protein gets one entry after TCRdb re-called the 5' RACE reads with MiXCR. The sample includes under 20,000 distinct CDR3 sequences, 10% seen only once; the top ten take more than 2.5%. All unsorted peripheral T cells were captured because whole blood was used without fractionation. The sequenced material came from blood. The receptors were sampled from an adult in good health.

This clonotype occurred many times. The chain uses TRBV28 and TRBJ2-6; D call uncertain. CDR1 is MDHEN and CDR2 is SYDVKM in the germline V gene. CDR3 size: 14 residues. Trimming left V 10 bases short and J 4 bases short, with 14 bases between. The CDR3 region is CATRSSAGANVLTF. The CDR3, as DNA: TGTGCCACCCGAAGTTCAGCCGGGGCCAACGTCCTGACTTTC. Full variable domain (remainder filled in from reference TRBV28 and TRBJ2-6): DVKVTQSSRYLVKRTGEKVFLECVQDMDHENMFWYRQDPGLGLRLIYFSYDVKMKEKGDIPEGYSVSREKKERFSLILESASTNQTSMYLCATRSSAGANVLTFGAGSRLTVL.

This clonotype appeared many times. V is TRBV20-1 and J is TRBJ2-1; 7 nucleotides align to TRBD2. The junction had 11 bases not matched to a gene; V was cut back by 0 bases and J by 0 bases. Per the germline V gene, CDR1 is DFQATT and CDR2 is SNEGSKA (reference sequence). The CDR3 has 18 amino acids. CDR3 loop: CSARDQGGGGDSYNEQFF. In DNA form, the CDR3 reads TGCAGTGCTAGAGATCAAGGCGGGGGTGGGGACTCCTACAATGAGCAGTTCTTC.